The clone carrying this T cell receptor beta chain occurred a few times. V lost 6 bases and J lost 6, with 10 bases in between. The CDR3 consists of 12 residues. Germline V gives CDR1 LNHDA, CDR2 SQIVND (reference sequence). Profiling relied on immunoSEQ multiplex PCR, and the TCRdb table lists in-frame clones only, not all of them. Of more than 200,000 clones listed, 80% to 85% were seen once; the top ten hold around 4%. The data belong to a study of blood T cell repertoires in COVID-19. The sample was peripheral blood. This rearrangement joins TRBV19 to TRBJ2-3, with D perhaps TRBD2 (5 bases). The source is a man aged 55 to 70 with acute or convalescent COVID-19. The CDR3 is CASRLSGDTQYF. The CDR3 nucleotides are TGTGCCAGTAGACTCTCGGGGGATACGCAGTATTTT.